These 14 T cell receptor beta chains came from one sample sequenced in a study of blood T cell repertoires in COVID-19. The protocol was immunoSEQ multiplex PCR, while the TCRdb copy is restricted to in-frame clones and leaves out a portion. The sample contains about 74,000 clones, just under 85% of which appear only once. Sequenced sample: peripheral blood. The receptors originated from a man aged 65 to 85 with acute or convalescent COVID-19.

Details on this clone: A junction boundary mismatches the germline segment, possibly from a read error. The chain carries TRBV2 and TRBJ1-1, with a possible D match to TRBD1 (5 bases). Germline V lookup: CDR1 SNHLY, CDR2 FYNNEI. CDR3 length: 14 amino acids. CDR3 protein: CASSEVGRNSEAFF. The CDR3 DNA sequence: TGTGCCAGCAGTGAAGTGGGGCGCAACAGTGAAGCTTTCTTT.

The rearrangement links TRBV5-1 to TRBJ2-1; 8 positions match TRBD2. This CDR3 region has 16 residues. The V gene end was trimmed by 0 bases and the J gene end by 6 bases; junction bases not matched to a gene: 8. The V gene's germline CDR1 is SGHRS and CDR2 YFSETQ. CDR3 nucleotides: TGCGCCAGCAGCTTGGCCGGGACTAGTAGAGGCAATGAGCAGTTCTTC. Amino acid sequence: CASSLAGTSRGNEQFF.

The rearrangement uses TRBV7-2 and TRBJ2-3; 8 nucleotides line up with TRBD2. The CDR3 contains 17 residues. The V and J ends lost 1 base and 2 bases, in that order; junction bases with no gene match: 8. The V gene's germline CDR1 is SGHTA and CDR2 FQGNSA. The CDR3 loop reads CASSLGISGALTDTQYF. In DNA, the CDR3 is TGTGCCAGCAGCTTAGGGATTAGCGGGGCTCTCACAGATACGCAGTATTTT.

This chain connects TRBV24-1 to TRBJ1-1; D gene uncertain. V shed 6 bases and J shed 1 base, with 11 bases lying between them. CDR1 is KGHDR, CDR2 SFDVKD, per germline. The CDR3 has 14 residues. The CDR3: CATSHQEKNTEAFF. DNA for the CDR3: TGTGCCACCAGTCATCAGGAAAAGAACACTGAAGCTTTCTTT.

The chain combines TRBV9 with TRBJ2-7, with 7 bases identical to TRBD2. The CDR3 has 15 amino acids. The V gene end was trimmed by 0 bases and the J gene end by 0 bases; junction bases not matched to a gene: 3. The germline CDR1 and CDR2 sequences are SGDLS and YYNGEE. CDR3 sequence: CASSVGGGGSYEQYF. CDR3 nucleotides: TGTGCCAGCAGCGTAGGAGGCGGGGGCTCCTACGAGCAGTACTTC.

This clone occurred once. The rearrangement joins TRBV4-1 to TRBJ2-1; 9 nucleotides match TRBD2. Germline lookup yields CDR1 MGHRA and CDR2 YSYEKL. The CDR3 runs to 18 residues. After removal of 0 bases from V and 7 bases from J, the junction contained 13 bases not matched to a gene. CDR3 region: CASSQDSGVAGVENEQFF. CDR3 sequence (DNA): TGCGCCAGCAGCCAAGATTCGGGGGTAGCGGGAGTCGAGAATGAGCAGTTCTTC.

The chain links TRBV2 to TRBJ1-5, with 10 bases identical to TRBD1. The CDR3 is 17 amino acids. Germline lookup yields CDR1 SNHLY and CDR2 FYNNEI. V dropped 6 bases and J dropped 2; count of bases not matched to a gene: 10. In nucleotides, the CDR3 is TGTGCCAGCAGGAGAGGGGGACAGGGGAAGGGCAATCAGCCCCAGCATTTT. Translation: CASRRGGQGKGNQPQHF.

This clone has a handful of counts. The chain has TRBV29-1 and TRBJ1-2; perhaps TRBD1 as D (5 bases). Between the trimmed V and J ends, which lost 5 bases and 4 bases, there was a span of 11 bases. From germline, CDR1 is SQVTM and CDR2 ANQGSEA. There are 12 residues in the CDR3. In DNA, the CDR3 is TGCAGCGTTACCGGGACTCGCTATGGCTACACCTTC. Encoded protein: CSVTGTRYGYTF.

The V gene is TRBV29-1, the J gene TRBJ2-1; TRBD1 matches at 7 bases. From germline, CDR1 is SQVTM and CDR2 ANQGSEA. V trimming: 8 bases; J trimming: 4 bases; junction bases outside the gene matches: 8. This CDR3 region has 13 residues. The DNA of the CDR3 is TGCAGCTTTGGGACAGAACCTTACAATGAGCAGTTCTTC. Translating it yields CSFGTEPYNEQFF.

This chain uses TRBV2 with TRBJ2-7; no clear D. The length of the CDR3 is 12 residues. Trimming shortened V by 6 bases and J by 2 bases, and 8 bases separated the two germline ends. Germline CDR1 reads SNHLY; CDR2 reads FYNNEI. CDR3 DNA: TGTGCCAGCAGCCGAACGGCCTACGAGCAGTACTTC. This codes for CASSRTAYEQYF. Based on the CDR3 plus reference TRBV2 and TRBJ2-7, the full variable domain is EPEVTQTPSHQVTQMGQEVILRCVPISNHLYFYWYRQILGQKVEFLVSFYNNEISEKSEIFDDQFSVERPDGSNFTLKIRSTKLEDSAMYFCASSRTAYEQYFGPGTRLTVT.

The chain combines TRBV19 with TRBJ2-1, with TRBD2 matching 14 bases. This CDR3 has 19 residues. The V gene end was trimmed by 4 bases and the J gene end by 9 bases; junction bases not matched to a gene: 17. Germline CDR1 reads LNHDA; CDR2 reads SQIVND (reference sequence). The CDR3 spells CASSKWGLAGVLLIGEQFF. The CDR3 DNA sequence: TGTGCCAGTAGTAAATGGGGACTAGCGGGAGTTCTACTGATCGGTGAGCAGTTCTTC.

V is TRBV12-3 or TRBV12-4 and J is TRBJ2-5, with D perhaps matching TRBD1 (5 bases). The CDR3 loop spans 13 amino acids. V dropped 3 bases and J dropped 4 bases, with 9 bases sitting between them. DNA of the CDR3: TGTGCCAGCAGTTTGGCAGGGATAGAGACCCAGTACTTC. It yields the protein CASSLAGIETQYF.

The chain uses TRBV2 and TRBJ1-1; D is perhaps TRBD1 (5 bases). The CDR3 sequence is 14 residues long. CDR1 and CDR2 (germline): SNHLY, FYNNEI. Trimming removed 6 bases from V and 4 bases from J, with 15 bases in between. The CDR3 nucleotides read TGTGCCAGCAGGGGGAGGGGAGCTGGCACTGAAGCTTTCTTT. Encoded protein: CASRGRGAGTEAFF.

The genes are TRBV28 and TRBJ1-1; the D is unclear. The CDR3 sequence is 13 residues long. Looked up from germline, CDR1 is MDHEN and CDR2 is SYDVKM. Trimming took off 3 bases at V and 1 base at J, with 6 bases between the two ends. The CDR3 sequence: CASSFGQNTEAFF. The CDR3 region has the DNA TGTGCCAGCAGTTTTGGCCAGAACACTGAAGCTTTCTTT.